This TCR beta chain is from a study of T cells in Graves' hyperthyroidism and ophthalmopathy. The PBMCs were taken from roughly 9.3 ml of fresh peripheral blood. Study-wide findings and caveats: Most thyroid clonotypes expanded above 0.001 were also detected in blood.

It was RNA transcripts that yielded the amplified TCR beta CDR3 regions. With the HTBI primer set, the TCR CDR3 went through a first round of RT-PCR. TCRdb used MiXCR to reprocess the multiplex PCR reads, holding one entry per CDR3 protein. The sample consists of a few hundred thousand distinct CDR3 sequences, around 13% of them appearing once. This clonotype was recorded many times. Antigen specificity is unknown. V was pared by 6 bases and J by 3 bases, with 20 bases between. The CDR3 is 16 residues long. V usage is TRBV12-3 or TRBV12-4 and J usage is TRBJ1-1; possibly TRBD1 for D (6 bases). The specimen sequenced was blood. The origin of this receptor is a woman aged 25 to 39 with Graves' ophthalmopathy. CDR3 loop: CASRETVRGLDTEAFF. The CDR3 DNA is TGTGCCAGCAGAGAGACCGTGAGGGGGTTGGACACTGAAGCTTTCTTT.